Below, 32 T cell receptor beta chains from the same sample are listed, as sequenced in a study of beta chain features in type 1 diabetes. Expressed TCRB transcripts were sequenced after all isolated RNA was converted to cDNA. Generated by immunoSEQ multiplex PCR, the TCRdb table keeps only in-frame clones and is missing some. Among around 310,000 clones listed, 13% were seen once. Broader study findings: For Type 1 diabetes patients, all four CD4+ subsets carried TCRB CDR3s that were moderately but significantly shorter.

No cognate antigen is known for these TCRs. Sequenced sample: naive CD4+ T cells from blood. These receptors were obtained from a woman younger than 35 with type 1 diabetes.

The chain has TRBV5-1 and TRBJ2-3; 8 bases are a match to TRBD2. Germline V CDR1 and CDR2: SGHRS, YFSETQ. Trimming cost V 3 bases and J 6 bases; bases outside gene matches: 3. There are 13 residues in the CDR3. DNA for the CDR3: TGCGCCAGCAGCTCGCCGGGGGGGGATACGCAGTATTTT. This sequence encodes CASSSPGGDTQYF. Full variable domain (remainder filled in from reference TRBV5-1 and TRBJ2-3): KAGVTQTPRYLIKTRGQQVTLSCSPISGHRSVSWYQQTPGQGLQFLFEYFSETQRNKGNFPGRFSGRQFSNSRSEMNVSTLELGDSALYLCASSSPGGDTQYFGPGTRLTVL.

This clone has more than one count but fewer than ten. This chain connects TRBV4-3 to TRBJ2-5, with D perhaps TRBD2 (6 bases). The CDR3 runs to 16 residues. CDR1 and CDR2 (germline): LGHNA, YSLEER. V was shortened by 0 bases and J by 5 bases, with 16 bases between the two germline ends. The CDR3: CASSQERGWTTETQYF. The CDR3 nucleotides are TGCGCCAGCAGCCAAGAGCGGGGCTGGACGACGGAGACCCAGTACTTC.

The chain is built from TRBV11-2 and TRBJ2-3; 14 bases agree with TRBD2. Germline values: CDR1 SGHAT, CDR2 FQNNGV. V was pared by 7 bases and J by 0 bases, with 12 bases of the junction left unmatched. This CDR3 is built from 19 residues. The CDR3, as DNA: TGTGCCAGCACGGGACTAGCGGGAGTCTTTCTGGCGAGCACAGATACGCAGTATTTT. This translates into CASTGLAGVFLASTDTQYF.

The rearrangement links TRBV28 to TRBJ2-7, with D perhaps matching TRBD1 (5 bases). V was pared by 8 bases and J by 3 bases, with 20 bases between. This CDR3 comprises 15 residues. Germline V gene data show CDR1 as MDHEN and CDR2 as SYDVKM. The CDR3 here is CASEARVWGIYEQYF. The CDR3 bases are TGTGCCAGCGAAGCTCGGGTGTGGGGCATCTACGAGCAGTACTTC.

The V gene is TRBV7-3, the J gene TRBJ2-1; tentative D call: TRBD2 (5 bases). CDR1 is SGHTA and CDR2 is FQGTGA in the germline V gene. The CDR3 spans 15 residues. V was pared by 5 bases and J by 0 bases, with 11 bases between. The CDR3 is CASSPTRDSYNEQFF. For the CDR3, the DNA is TGTGCCAGCAGCCCCACTAGGGACTCCTACAATGAGCAGTTCTTC.

The sample holds a few counts of this clone. This chain links TRBV5-1 with TRBJ2-5; 9 positions agree with TRBD2. Germline V CDR1 and CDR2: SGHRS, YFSETQ. V lost 5 bases, J lost 3 bases, and 5 bases stayed unmatched. The CDR3 has 14 amino acids. CDR3 DNA: TGCGCCAGCAGAGGGGCTAGCGGGAAAGAGACCCAGTACTTC. Translation gives CASRGASGKETQYF.

J is TRBJ1-5 and V is TRBV30, with TRBD1 as a possible D gene (5 bases). Germline V gene lookup returns CDR1 GTSNPN and CDR2 SVGIG (reference sequence). The CDR3 runs 13 residues. V lost 4 bases and J 7 bases, leaving 14 bases between the germline ends. The CDR3 nucleotides read TGTGCCTGGACCGGGACGGGGGGGCAGCCCCAGCATTTT. Translated, it gives CAWTGTGGQPQHF.

In its sample, this clone was seen a few times. The sample has other DNA sequences that encode this CDR3 too. The V and J genes are TRBV7-9 and TRBJ2-5; 7 nucleotides agree with TRBD2. CDR3 length: 14 residues. V gave up 0 bases and J gave up 5 bases; unmatched junction bases: 3. Germline V lookup: CDR1 SEHNR, CDR2 FQNEAQ (reference sequence). The CDR3: CASSLAGGAETQYF. The CDR3 bases are TGTGCCAGCAGCTTAGCGGGAGGGGCGGAGACCCAGTACTTC.

In this sample, this clone turned up a few times. The chain employs TRBV1 and TRBJ2-7; no DNA check was done on the table's D call, TRBD2. TRBV1 is tagged as a pseudogene. The CDR3 has 12 amino acids. CDR3 residues: CTSIPSRLEQYF. Here the CDR3 DNA reads TGCACCAGCATCCCATCGAGGCTCGAGCAGTACTTC.

V usage is TRBV29-1 and J usage is TRBJ2-7, with 7 bases that match TRBD1. CDR1 is SQVTM, CDR2 ANQGSEA, per germline. V lost 4 bases and J lost 3; bases outside the gene matches: 12. This CDR3 spans 15 amino acids. In nucleotides, the CDR3 is TGCAGCGTTGCTTTTGTAGGGGGCGGAATCTACGAGCAGTACTTC. Translation gives CSVAFVGGGIYEQYF.

The chain links TRBV18 to TRBJ2-1; weak D call: TRBD2 (6 bases). The CDR3 consists of 21 residues. The germline CDR1 and CDR2 sequences are KGHSH and LQKENI. Between the trimmed V and J ends, which lost 3 bases and 0 bases, there was a span of 27 bases. CDR3 DNA sequence: TGTGCCAGCTCACCGACAAGACTAGTTGGTGAGCCACGGAGCTCCTACAATGAGCAGTTCTTC. Translating it yields CASSPTRLVGEPRSSYNEQFF.

This clone was counted only a few times. V usage is TRBV7-9 and J usage is TRBJ2-2; D might be TRBD1 (6 bases). The CDR3 loop spans 18 amino acids. V was trimmed by 3 bases and J by 0 bases, leaving 17 bases between them. Germline loops: CDR1 SEHNR, CDR2 FQNEAQ (reference sequence). The CDR3 protein is CASSLPYGTPTNTGELFF. Written as DNA, the CDR3 is TGTGCCAGCAGCTTGCCATATGGGACACCGACGAACACCGGGGAGCTGTTTTTT.

This clone was counted between two and nine times. The chain has TRBV10-2 and TRBJ2-7, with D possibly TRBD2 on 6 matching bases. V lost 5 bases and J lost 3, with 14 bases in between. CDR1 and CDR2 (germline): WSHSY, SAAADI. This CDR3 has 14 amino acids. The CDR3 nucleotides read TGCGCCAGCAGTCCCACGGGAGAGGGCTACGAGCAGTACTTC. Translated: CASSPTGEGYEQYF.

This clone was recorded a few times. This chain joins TRBV30 and TRBJ2-1; D call uncertain. The CDR3 runs 14 residues. V was clipped by 0 bases and J by 1 base, with 7 bases between them. CDR1 is GTSNPN and CDR2 is SVGIG in the germline V gene (reference sequence). The DNA of the CDR3 is TGTGCCTGGAGTGTTCTAGTTTCCTACAATGAGCAGTTCTTC. The encoded protein is CAWSVLVSYNEQFF.

Notes on this clone: The same CDR3 is also encoded by other DNA sequences in this sample. The rearrangement links TRBV6-5 to TRBJ1-5; D call uncertain. Germline V gene lookup returns CDR1 MNHEY and CDR2 SVGAGI. The CDR3 has 14 amino acids. V was clipped by 0 bases and J by 4 bases, with 7 bases between them. The CDR3 DNA follows: TGTGCCAGCAGTTACTCGCGGGGAAATCAGCCCCAGCATTTT. Its protein is CASSYSRGNQPQHF.

This clone has only a few counts. The J gene is TRBJ2-5, the V gene TRBV6-6; tentative D call: TRBD2 (6 bases). V was cut by 2 bases and J by 2 bases, with 12 bases left in between. Germline V lookup: CDR1 MNHNY, CDR2 SVGAGI (reference sequence). The CDR3 covers 15 residues. The CDR3 nucleotides read TGTGCCAGCAGTTACCCGTCGGCGGGGCAAGAGACCCAGTACTTC. Its protein product is CASSYPSAGQETQYF.

This clone was seen only a few times. The CDR3 region is CASSILAGEQFF. The CDR3 nucleotides read TGTGCCAGTAGTATTCTAGCGGGTGAGCAGTTCTTC. V gene TRBV19 combines with J gene TRBJ2-1; TRBD2 aligns across 8 bases. V trimming: 3 bases; J trimming: 9 bases; junction bases outside the gene matches: 1. Germline V gives CDR1 LNHDA, CDR2 SQIVND (reference sequence). This CDR3 has 12 residues.

There are many counts of this clone. The chain uses TRBV4-2 and TRBJ2-7; D remains unclear. Germline V gene sequence: CDR1 LGHNA, CDR2 YNFKEQ. The V and J ends lost 0 bases and 6 bases respectively, with 9 bases between them. The CDR3 extends over 13 amino acids. CDR3 DNA sequence: TGTGCCAGCAGCCAAGATTTTAACAGCGAGCAGTACTTC. Encoded protein: CASSQDFNSEQYF.

The chain joins TRBV19 to TRBJ2-1; tentative D call: TRBD2 (6 bases). There are 15 residues in the CDR3. The germline CDR1 and CDR2 sequences are LNHDA and SQIVND (reference sequence). Trimming took off 5 bases at V and 7 bases at J, with 18 bases between the two ends. The CDR3 DNA reads TGTGCCAGTAGTCTCCGCCGGAGGGCGGATAATGAGCAGTTCTTC. The encoded protein is CASSLRRRADNEQFF.

The chain uses TRBV27 and TRBJ2-1; 13 bases align to TRBD2. J gave up 6 bases and V 5 bases, and 4 bases lay outside the gene matches. This CDR3 comprises 15 residues. The germline V gene has CDR1 MNHEY and CDR2 SMNVEV (reference sequence). The CDR3 here is CASSLGLAGINEQFF. The CDR3 DNA reads TGTGCCAGCAGTCTGGGACTAGCGGGGATCAATGAGCAGTTCTTC.

This clone was detected a few times. The V call is TRBV18, the J call TRBJ2-2; D may be TRBD2 (6 bases). The germline gives CDR1 KGHSH, CDR2 LQKENI. The CDR3 consists of 16 residues. With 0 bases removed from V and 3 bases from J, the gap between germline ends came to 11 bases. The CDR3, as DNA: TGTGCCAGCTCACCACCACTCAGGGAGGACACCGGGGAGCTGTTTTTT. This encodes CASSPPLREDTGELFF.

The V call is TRBV7-9, the J call TRBJ2-1; 10 nucleotides line up with TRBD2. J lost 8 bases, V lost 6 bases, and 7 bases had no gene match. The germline V gene has CDR1 SEHNR and CDR2 FQNEAQ (reference sequence). This CDR3 region has 14 residues. The CDR3 bases are TGTGCCAGCAGTTGGACTAGCGGCCAGGATGAGCAGTTCTTC. Translating gives CASSWTSGQDEQFF.

This clone was seen more than once but under ten times. The CDR3 spells CASSRGTGVQPQHF. CDR3 DNA sequence: TGCGCCAGCAGCAGGGGGACAGGGGTACAGCCCCAGCATTTT. The chain couples TRBV5-1 to TRBJ1-5; the match to TRBD1 covers 10 bases. Germline assignment: CDR1 SGHRS and CDR2 YFSETQ. The CDR3 extends over 14 amino acids. The V segment lost 4 bases and the J segment 7 bases; nucleotides outside the gene matches: 5.

This clone was picked up a small number of times. The genes are TRBV5-1 and TRBJ2-2, with 9 bases identical to TRBD1. The V gene's germline CDR1 is SGHRS and CDR2 YFSETQ. V trimming: 4 bases; J trimming: 4 bases; junction bases outside the gene matches: 8. The CDR3 contains 16 residues. In nucleotides, the CDR3 is TGCGCCAGCAGCGAGAGGGACAGGGCTTTCACCGGGGAGCTGTTTTTT. It codes for CASSERDRAFTGELFF.

There are a few counts of this clone. The genes are TRBV18 and TRBJ1-1; 8 bases line up with TRBD1. Germline V lookup: CDR1 KGHSH, CDR2 LQKENI. V was pared by 3 bases and J by 5 bases, with 8 bases of the junction left unmatched. The CDR3 is made up of 15 amino acids. The CDR3 DNA reads TGTGCCAGCTCACCCCAGACAGGGGTGAGAACTGAAGCTTTCTTT. Protein sequence: CASSPQTGVRTEAFF.

This clone turned up a few times. The V call is TRBV2, the J call TRBJ2-1; TRBD1 agrees at 9 bases. Germline CDR1 and CDR2: SNHLY and FYNNEI. This CDR3 has 14 amino acids. V lost 4 bases to trimming and J lost 7 bases; unmatched junction nucleotides: 5. In nucleotides, the CDR3 is TGTGCCAGCAGTGCGGGACAGGGTGGGAATGAGCAGTTCTTC. It yields the protein CASSAGQGGNEQFF.

This clone came up a few times. J is TRBJ2-1 and V is TRBV2; the D gene is possibly TRBD1 (5 bases). V shed 3 bases and J shed 5 bases, with 20 bases lying between them. The CDR3 is 17 residues long. Germline V gives CDR1 SNHLY, CDR2 FYNNEI. The CDR3 protein is CASSDPRRGRANNEQFF. For the CDR3, the DNA is TGTGCCAGCAGTGATCCAAGAAGGGGCAGGGCCAACAATGAGCAGTTCTTC.

This clone was detected only a few times. The J gene is TRBJ1-2, the V gene TRBV18; D is perhaps TRBD1 (5 bases). The germline V and J ends were trimmed by 3 bases and 6 bases, with 20 bases remaining between them. Germline V gene lookup returns CDR1 KGHSH and CDR2 LQKENI. There are 16 residues in the CDR3. The DNA for the CDR3 is TGTGCCAGCTCACCCAATACAGGAGGTGGAGGGAATGGCTACACCTTC. This codes for CASSPNTGGGGNGYTF.

CDR3 in amino acids: CSVDSGATDTQYF. In DNA form, the CDR3 reads TGCAGCGTTGATTCGGGAGCCACAGATACGCAGTATTTT. The chain recombines TRBV29-1 with TRBJ2-3; the D gene is possibly TRBD2 (6 bases). Trimming stripped 3 bases from V and 2 bases from J, with 9 bases between. CDR3 length: 13 amino acids. Germline CDR1 reads SQVTM; CDR2 reads ANQGSEA.

This clone was counted only a few times. The chain links TRBV5-6 to TRBJ2-1; D is perhaps TRBD2 (6 bases). The CDR3 totals 17 residues. The V gene's germline CDR1 is SGHDT and CDR2 YYEEEE. The V end was cut by 4 bases, the J end by 4 bases, with 21 bases between. CDR3 loop: CASSGLMGGILYNEQFF. CDR3 in DNA: TGTGCCAGCAGCGGCTTGATGGGCGGGATCCTTTACAATGAGCAGTTCTTC.

This clone was detected only a few times. This chain joins TRBV28 and TRBJ2-1, with 11 positions matching TRBD2. CDR1 and CDR2 (germline): MDHEN, SYDVKM. The CDR3 extends over 17 amino acids. V lost 7 bases and J lost 4; bases outside the gene matches: 12. CDR3 nucleotides: TGTGCCAGCACCGGGACTAGCGGAACTCCTTATTACAATGAGCAGTTCTTC. This codes for CASTGTSGTPYYNEQFF.

This clone was observed a few times. The gene calls are TRBV15 and TRBJ2-5; D ambiguous. V was clipped by 1 base and J by 5 bases, with 14 bases between them. The CDR3 consists of 15 residues. Germline values: CDR1 LNHNV, CDR2 YYDKDF (reference sequence). CDR3 coding DNA: TGTGCCACCAGCAGAGTTCCCCAGGTAGAGGAGACCCAGTACTTC. The encoded protein is CATSRVPQVEETQYF.